The clone carrying this T cell receptor beta chain was seen many times. What it binds is not known. These data are taken from a study of regulatory T cells in long-lasting Graves disease. Study at large: Graves' patients, diagnosed recently, had received antithyroid drugs under 3 months.

Overall study findings and caveats: When disease was persistent, TRBV28, TRBJ1-2 and TRBJ2-5 were the favored segments.

Germline CDR1 is MNHEY and CDR2 is SVGEGT. Trimming took 0 bases from V and 2 from J; bases not matched to a gene: 8. The CDR3 runs to 17 residues. Relying on iRepertoire HTBI primers and Arm-PCR of CDR3 regions, the team built TCR beta libraries. A single record per CDR3 protein comes from TCRdb applying MiXCR to the multiplex PCR reads. The sample lists about 420,000 distinct CDR3 sequences, around 17% seen once, with about 23% in the top ten. Stated time point: newly diagnosed GD, antithyroid drugs for less than 3 months. PBMC RNA served as the TCR library source. The same data also went into a second study, on T cells in Graves' hyperthyroidism and ophthalmopathy.

The sequence came from a woman in her late teens or twenties with Graves disease. Sample: peripheral blood mononuclear cells (PBMCs), taken at new diagnosis, from a patient treated with antithyroid drugs. This chain links TRBV6-2 or TRBV6-3 with TRBJ2-3, with 7 positions matching TRBD2. CDR3 loop: CASSYSAGLVATDTQYF. The CDR3 nucleotides are TGTGCCAGCAGTTACTCGGCTGGACTAGTGGCCACAGATACGCAGTATTTT.